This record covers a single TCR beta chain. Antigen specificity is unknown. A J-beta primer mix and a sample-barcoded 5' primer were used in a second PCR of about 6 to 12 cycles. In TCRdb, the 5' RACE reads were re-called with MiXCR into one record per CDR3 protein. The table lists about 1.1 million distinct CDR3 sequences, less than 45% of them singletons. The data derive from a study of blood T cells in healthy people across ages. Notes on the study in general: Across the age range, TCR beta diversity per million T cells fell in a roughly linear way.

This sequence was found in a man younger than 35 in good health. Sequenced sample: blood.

CDR3 in amino acids: CSAREGTEDPYNEQFF. DNA for the CDR3: TGCAGTGCCCGTGAAGGGACGGAAGATCCCTACAATGAGCAGTTCTTC. The V and J genes are TRBV20-1 and TRBJ2-1; D possibly uses TRBD1 or TRBD2 (5 bases each). The CDR3 is made up of 16 amino acids. From germline, CDR1 is DFQATT and CDR2 SNEGSKA (reference sequence). V was shortened by 6 bases and J by 2 bases, with 20 bases between the two germline ends.